The rows below give T cell receptor beta chains drawn from one sample of a study of cytotoxic CD8 clonotypes in ibrutinib-treated CLL. Produced via immunoSEQ multiplex PCR; TCRdb's table is partial and in-frame only. The table lists more than 300,000 clones, about 80% of them singletons, with approximately 7% in the top ten. The source was PBMCs, collected before ibrutinib treatment. These receptors all come from a human donor with chronic lymphocytic leukemia. Both conserved end residues are part of each CDR3. The D gene is left open where the match is weak. Part of the rows lack a size; the others show once, few, many or a class for expanded clones.

>TRBJ1-2|TRBV27|TRBD1|NA
TGTGCCAGCAGTTTATTCGCAGGGGGATCTGGCTACACCTTC
CASSLFAGGSGYTF
>TRBJ2-5|TRBV11-2|NA|NA
TGTGCCAGCAGCTTAGATCTATCTACCCAGTACTTC
CASSLDLSTQYF
>TRBJ2-1|TRBV18|TRBD2|NA
TGTGCCAGCTCACCTCGGACTAGCGGGACTGGATACAATGAGCAGTTCTTC
CASSPRTSGTGYNEQFF
>TRBJ2-1|TRBV7-9|TRBD2|NA
TGTGCCAGCAGCTTAGCGCGCCTAGCGGGAGCTTCAGGTGAGCAGTTCTTC
CASSLARLAGASGEQFF
>TRBJ2-3|TRBV4-2|NA|NA
TGTGCCAGCAGCCAAGATGGGGGGCTAACAGATACGCAGTATTTT
CASSQDGGLTDTQYF
>TRBJ2-7|TRBV5-1|NA|once
TGCGCCAGCAGCCAGCAGGGGACCTCCTACGAGCAGTACTTC
CASSQQGTSYEQYF
>TRBJ1-5|TRBV30|TRBD1|NA
TGTGCCTGGGGAGACAGGGGAAATCAGCCCCAGCATTTT
CAWGDRGNQPQHF
>TRBJ1-2|TRBV5-6|TRBD1|once
TGTGCCAGCAGCCTGGACAGGGGCTACGCTAGGGGCTACACCTTC
CASSLDRGYARGYTF
>TRBJ1-5|TRBV19|NA|NA
TGTGCCAGTAGTATCATAGGTACGGGCAATCAGCCCCAGCATTTT
CASSIIGTGNQPQHF
>TRBJ1-4|TRBV18|NA|NA
TGTGCCAGCTCCTTGGACCAGGGCAGGGAAAAACTGTTTTTT
CASSLDQGREKLFF
>TRBJ1-4|TRBV4-3|NA|few
TGCGCCAGCAGCCAAGATCGTCTAGGGTGGGGGGAAAAACTGTTTTTT
CASSQDRLGWGEKLFF
>TRBJ2-7|TRBV27|NA|NA
TGTGCCAGCAGTTTTAGGTTAGGGGGCTCCTACGAGCAGTACTTC
CASSFRLGGSYEQYF
>TRBJ2-7|TRBV9|TRBD1|NA
TGTGCCAGCAGCGTCACGGGACAGGGGTACGAGCAGTACTTC
CASSVTGQGYEQYF
>TRBJ2-4|TRBV5-1|TRBD2|few
TGCGCCAGCAGCTCTAGCGGGATGCAGGGCATTCAGTACTTC
CASSSSGMQGIQYF
>TRBJ2-7|TRBV4-2|NA|few
TGTGCCAGCGGGACTTATGACGAGCAGTACTTC
CASGTYDEQYF
>TRBJ2-7|TRBV11-2|NA|NA
TGTGCCAGCAGCTTAAGTATGGGGGCGTCCTACGAGCAGTACTTC
CASSLSMGASYEQYF
>TRBJ1-5|TRBV5-1|NA|NA
TGCGCCAGCAGCTTTTCGGGGGGGCAGCCCCAGCATTTT
CASSFSGGQPQHF
>TRBJ2-2|TRBV19|NA|NA
TGTGCCAGTAGTGCCGACCTTGGGCGGACCGGGGAGCTGTTTTTT
CASSADLGRTGELFF
>TRBJ2-3|TRBV10-3|TRBD2|NA
TGTGCCATCGCCGGACTAGCGGGGGTCACAGATACGCAGTATTTT
CAIAGLAGVTDTQYF
>TRBJ1-6|TRBV9|NA|NA
TGTGCCAGCAGCGTAGTCCCAGGGAAATCACCCCTCCACTTT
CASSVVPGKSPLHF
>TRBJ2-7|TRBV7-8|NA|NA
TGTGCCAGCAGCCGCCGGGAAACCTACGAGCAGTACTTC
CASSRRETYEQYF
>TRBJ2-1|TRBV4-1|TRBD2|NA
TGCGCCAGCAGCCTAACCGGGACTAGCGGGGAGTACAATGAGCAGTTCTTC
CASSLTGTSGEYNEQFF
>TRBJ2-5|TRBV9|NA|NA
TGTGCCAGCAGCGTCACCGGGACCAAAGAGACCCAGTACTTC
CASSVTGTKETQYF
>TRBJ2-1|TRBV5-1|NA|NA
TGCGCCAGCAGCTTGGCGGGGGCGTTAGGTGAGCAGTTCTTC
CASSLAGALGEQFF
>TRBJ2-7|TRBV19|NA|NA
TGTGCCAGTAGTATCCCCGGGAACGAGCAGTACTTC
CASSIPGNEQYF
>TRBJ1-4|TRBV18|NA|NA
TGTGCCAGCTCACTATTCCAGGGAGATGCAACTAATGAAAAACTGTTTTTT
CASSLFQGDATNEKLFF
>TRBJ2-1|TRBV5-1|TRBD2|once
TGCGCCAGCAGCTTGGTTGGAGGGGTGGCGCGGGGGAACAATAATGAGCAGTTCTTC
CASSLVGGVARGNNNEQFF
>TRBJ1-1|TRBV7-2|NA|once
TGTGCCAGCAGCTACGGAGAAGGCACTGAAGCTTTCTTT
CASSYGEGTEAFF
>TRBJ2-3|TRBV4-1|NA|once
TGCGCCAGCAGCCCTCTCGCCGGCGGATCACGACCTACGCAGTATTTT
CASSPLAGGSRPTQYF
>TRBJ2-1|TRBV7-2|TRBD1|NA
TGTGCCAGCAGCTTTGGGACAGGTGGGCTTCAGCAGTTCTTC
CASSFGTGGLQQFF
>TRBJ1-1|TRBV27|NA|NA
TGTGCCAGCAGTTGGACAGTACCACTGAACACTGAAGCTTTCTTT
CASSWTVPLNTEAFF
>TRBJ2-3|TRBV2|TRBD2|NA
TGTGCCAGCAGGGTGGGACTAGCGGGAGAGGCAGATACGCAGTATTTT
CASRVGLAGEADTQYF
>TRBJ1-1|TRBV2|NA|NA
TGTGCCAGCAGTGACGTGCAGCTGAACACTGAAGCTTTCTTT
CASSDVQLNTEAFF
>TRBJ2-2|TRBV4-3|NA|NA
TGCGCCAGCAGCTATTCAGCGGTGGCTGCGAACACCGGGGAGCTGTTTTTT
CASSYSAVAANTGELFF
>TRBJ1-4|TRBV2|TRBD1|NA
TGTGCCAGCAGTGAAGCGGAGAGGGGGCTTTCTAATGAAAAACTGTTTTTT
CASSEAERGLSNEKLFF
>TRBJ2-3|TRBV29-1|TRBD2|NA
TGCAGCGTTGTACTAGCGGACAACACAGATACGCAGTATTTT
CSVVLADNTDTQYF
>TRBJ2-3|TRBV7-2|TRBD2|NA
TGTGCCAGCAGCTTAGTTAGCGGGAGATCAGATACGCAGTATTTT
CASSLVSGRSDTQYF
>TRBJ1-2|TRBV4-3|NA|once
TGCGCCAGCAGCCAAGATATGGGTGGGGCAGGGAACTATGGCTACACCTTC
CASSQDMGGAGNYGYTF
>TRBJ2-7|TRBV9|TRBD2|NA
TGTGCCAGCAGCGCCGGGACTAGCGGGACCTACGAGCAGTACTTC
CASSAGTSGTYEQYF
>TRBJ2-7|TRBV30|NA|NA
TGTGCCTGGAGTGTACTAGGCCGGTCGGAGCAGTACTTC
CAWSVLGRSEQYF
>TRBJ2-1|TRBV15|TRBD2|NA
TGTGCCACCAGCAGAGATCGGGAGTCGGGACTAGCGGGAGACACCTACAATGAGCAGTTCTTC
CATSRDRESGLAGDTYNEQFF
>TRBJ2-3|TRBV4-2|TRBD2|NA
TGTGCCAGCAGCCCCAGGGGCGGGAGGGCCTCGAATACGCAGTATTTT
CASSPRGGRASNTQYF
>TRBJ2-1|TRBV6-6|TRBD2|NA
TGTGCCAGCAGTTACTCGGAGGGAGGGACCCCCAATGAGCAGTTCTTC
CASSYSEGGTPNEQFF
>TRBJ1-2|TRBV7-2|NA|NA
TGTGCCAGCAGCTTATGGGGGATGGACTATGGCTACACCTTC
CASSLWGMDYGYTF
>TRBJ1-4|TRBV28|TRBD1|NA
TGTGCCAGCAGTCCATTGACAGGGCCAAATGAAAAACTGTTTTTT
CASSPLTGPNEKLFF
>TRBJ2-1|TRBV27|TRBD2|NA
TGTGCCAGCACCCTACTAGCGGGAGGCTCCTACAATGAGCAGTTCTTC
CASTLLAGGSYNEQFF
>TRBJ1-3|TRBV14|NA|NA
TGTGCCAGCAGCCGAGGACTTGGAAACACCATATATTTT
CASSRGLGNTIYF
>TRBJ2-5|TRBV6-5|TRBD1|NA
TGTGCCAGCAGTTATATTGGGACAGGGCAAGAGACCCAGTACTTC
CASSYIGTGQETQYF
>TRBJ2-7|TRBV27|TRBD1|NA
TGTGCCAGCAGCCTGACAGGGGCGCTCGAGGCGACCTACGAGCAGTACTTC
CASSLTGALEATYEQYF
>TRBJ2-1|TRBV11-1|TRBD1|NA
TGTGCCAGCAGCTTAGCGGGACAGACCTACAATGAGCAGCTCTTC
CASSLAGQTYNEQLF
>TRBJ1-2|TRBV5-6|NA|NA
TGTGCCAGCAGCGCGGGACTCTTCTACCTCTATGGCTACACCTTC
CASSAGLFYLYGYTF
>TRBJ1-2|TRBV7-2|TRBD1|NA
TGTGCCAGCACCGGACAGGGTGGAGGCTACACCTTC
CASTGQGGGYTF
>TRBJ2-5|TRBV30|NA|NA
TGTGCCTGGAGTCCAGGGGCAGGAGAGACCCAGTACTTC
CAWSPGAGETQYF
>TRBJ2-5|TRBV29-1|TRBD2|NA
TGCAGCGTTTCCCTAGCGGTCCAAGAGACCCAGTACTTC
CSVSLAVQETQYF
>TRBJ2-1|TRBV6-4|TRBD2|few
TGTGCCAGCAGTGCCGGCCGGGCGGGGGTCTACAATGAGCAGTTCTTC
CASSAGRAGVYNEQFF
>TRBJ2-5|TRBV7-7|NA|few
TGTGCCAGCAGGTTGCCCCAGGGGGAGACCCAGTACTTC
CASRLPQGETQYF
>TRBJ2-1|TRBV15|TRBD2|NA
TGTGCCACCAGTACTAGCGGGAGGAGGGTCAATGAGCAGTTCTTC
CATSTSGRRVNEQFF
>TRBJ1-2|TRBV5-4|NA|NA
TGTGCCAGCAGCTTGGTTCAGGACCCCTATGGCTACACCTTC
CASSLVQDPYGYTF
>TRBJ2-1|TRBV29-1|NA|NA
TGCAGCGTAGATGGCCCCGGGGGAAGCAATGAGCAGTTCTTC
CSVDGPGGSNEQFF
>TRBJ2-5|TRBV7-8|NA|NA
TGTGCCAGCAGCTTACCCCGGGTGTTAGGCCGGACCCAGTACTTC
CASSLPRVLGRTQYF